The 30 T cell receptor beta chains in this list originate from one sample, sequenced in a study of cytomegalovirus exposure and HLA in healthy donors (dated by TCRdb to the late 2010s). Library construction relied on the immunoSEQ multiplex PCR assay. A mixture of 60 forward primers for TCR Vbeta segments and 13 reverse primers for TCR Jbeta segments was used in the multiplex PCR. As stored in TCRdb, this immuneACCESS dataset retains in-frame rearrangements with V and J assigned. A fraction of the clones does not appear; measured against another copy, unresolved V genes explain less than half of the discrepancy, and the remainder lacks a known reason. The sample table records about 140,000 clones; under 85% of these occur just once. The ten biggest clones cover approximately 0.97% of the sample. What was sequenced was PBMCs. All receptors derive from a man younger than 35 in good health and CMV-seronegative.

CDR3 sequence reads: CASSISGTAPQGKFF. Written as DNA, the CDR3 is TGTGCCAGCAGCATTTCCGGGACAGCACCCCAAGGAAAGTTCTTC. The chain couples TRBV9 to TRBJ2-1, with 7 bases aligning to TRBD1. Germline CDR1 and CDR2: SGDLS and YYNGEE. The CDR3 loop spans 15 amino acids. V shed 4 bases and J 14 bases; nucleotides not matched to a gene: 18.

This chain connects TRBV6-6 to TRBJ1-1; possible D gene TRBD1, 5 bases. Trimming stripped 7 bases from V and 0 bases from J, with 9 bases between. CDR3 length equals 13 residues. CDR1 and CDR2 from the germline V gene are MNHNY and SVGAGI (reference sequence). The CDR3 spells CASTGQVNTEAFF. CDR3 sequence (DNA): TGTGCCAGCACAGGGCAGGTGAACACTGAAGCTTTCTTT.

The chain is built from TRBV29-1 and TRBJ2-2, with 9 bases identical to TRBD2. From germline, CDR1 is SQVTM and CDR2 ANQGSEA. This CDR3 is 13 amino acids long. The V segment lost 4 bases and the J segment 7 bases; nucleotides outside the gene matches: 4. CDR3 residues: CSVASGVDGELFF. CDR3 nucleotide sequence: TGCAGCGTTGCTAGCGGGGTTGACGGGGAGCTGTTTTTT.

This sequence joins TRBV9 and TRBJ1-1, with TRBD1 matching 7 bases. Germline trimming cut 4 bases from V and 3 bases from J; bases unmatched to any gene: 9. CDR1 SGDLS and CDR2 YYNGEE come from the germline V gene. The CDR3 runs 15 residues. The CDR3 region is CASSRQGQGYTEAFF. CDR3 nucleotides: TGTGCCAGCAGCCGACAGGGCCAGGGATACACTGAAGCTTTCTTT.

The rearrangement links TRBV25-1 to TRBJ2-2; the match to TRBD1 covers 9 bases. J was trimmed by 6 bases and V by 9 bases; bases with no gene match: 5. This CDR3 comprises 13 residues. The germline CDR1 and CDR2 sequences are MGHDK and SYGVNS. The DNA of the CDR3 is TGTGCCAGTGGGACAGGGTTTGCCGGGGAGCTGTTTTTT. It encodes CASGTGFAGELFF.

The chain carries TRBV30 and TRBJ2-1; 8 bases fit TRBD2. The ends lost 0 bases at V and 1 base at J; junction bases unmatched: 5. The CDR3 runs to 16 residues. Per germline, CDR1 GTSNPN and CDR2 SVGIG (reference sequence). CDR3 nucleotides: TGTGCCTGGAGTGTATTCGGGGGGGGATCCTACAATGAGCAGTTCTTC. It yields the protein CAWSVFGGGSYNEQFF.

The chain joins TRBV27 to TRBJ1-1; the D gene is possibly TRBD1 (5 bases). The ends were cut back, 2 bases at V and 7 bases at J, with 11 bases in the middle. The CDR3 sequence is 13 residues long. The germline V gene encodes CDR1 MNHEY and CDR2 SMNVEV (reference sequence). This chain's CDR3 is CASSLQGRGEAFF. CDR3 bases: TGTGCCAGCAGTTTACAGGGTAGAGGTGAAGCTTTCTTT.

This chain's CDR3 is CASSYPPGTGLYGYTF. CDR3 nucleotides: TGTGCCAGCAGCTACCCCCCCGGGACAGGCCTTTATGGCTACACCTTC. The chain couples TRBV5-6 to TRBJ1-2; 8 bases align to TRBD1. The CDR3 runs to 16 residues. V was clipped by 3 bases and J by 5 bases; unmatched bases: 12. The V gene's germline CDR1 is SGHDT and CDR2 YYEEEE.

The chain is built from TRBV2 and TRBJ1-2; D gene uncertain. Germline assignment: CDR1 SNHLY and CDR2 FYNNEI. With 2 bases removed from V and 4 bases from J, the gap between germline ends came to 14 bases. The CDR3 loop spans 15 amino acids. This CDR3 reads CASSELAGWRYGYTF. CDR3 DNA sequence: TGTGCCAGCAGTGAATTGGCAGGTTGGCGCTATGGCTACACCTTC.

The chain carries TRBV11-2 and TRBJ1-1; TRBD1 might be the D (6 bases). Trimming cost V 0 bases and J 5 bases, with 13 bases left between them. The length of the CDR3 is 15 residues. The germline V gene has CDR1 SGHAT and CDR2 FQNNGV. CDR3: CASSLDGGLDTEAFF. The CDR3 nucleotides read TGTGCCAGCAGCTTAGACGGGGGGCTGGATACTGAAGCTTTCTTT.

V gene TRBV2 combines with J gene TRBJ1-2; 11 nucleotides agree with TRBD1. In germline, CDR1 is SNHLY, CDR2 FYNNEI. With V trimmed by 8 bases and J by 2 bases, 7 bases remained unmatched. The CDR3 has 15 residues. The CDR3 loop reads CASLGQGERNYGYTF. The DNA of the CDR3 is TGTGCCAGCCTGGGACAGGGGGAACGAAACTATGGCTACACCTTC.

This chain connects TRBV7-6 to TRBJ2-1; tentatively, D is TRBD1 (6 bases). V was trimmed by 1 base and J by 12 bases, leaving 19 bases between them. The CDR3 is 15 residues long. Germline V gives CDR1 SGHVS, CDR2 FNYEAQ. The CDR3 nucleotides are TGTGCCAGCAGCTTAGAAGGGACACTTGTAAAGATGCAGTTCTTC. This translates into CASSLEGTLVKMQFF.

This chain connects TRBV11-2 to TRBJ2-7; 10 positions agree with TRBD1. Germline trimming cut 1 base from V and 6 bases from J; bases unmatched to any gene: 12. Germline assignment: CDR1 SGHAT and CDR2 FQNNGV. The CDR3 loop spans 17 amino acids. CDR3 DNA sequence: TGTGCCAGCAGCTTAGCCCCTTTCGGGACAGGGGTTGGCGAGCAGTACTTC. This codes for CASSLAPFGTGVGEQYF.

This rearrangement joins TRBV30 to TRBJ1-2; 7 bases agree with TRBD1. Germline V gene sequence: CDR1 GTSNPN, CDR2 SVGIG (reference sequence). This CDR3 has 13 amino acids. V lost 2 bases, J lost 5 bases, and 5 bases stayed unmatched. The CDR3 DNA sequence: TGTGCCTGGAGTCCCAGGGGGGCGTATGGCTACACCTTC. Protein: CAWSPRGAYGYTF. Filled out from reference TRBV30 and TRBJ1-2, the complete variable domain reads SQTIHQWPATLVQPVGSPLSLECTVEGTSNPNLYWYRQAAGRGLQLLFYSVGIGQISSEVPQNLSASRPQDRQFILSSKKLLLSDSGFYLCAWSPRGAYGYTFGSGTRLTVV.

The chain is built from TRBV19 and TRBJ2-3; D gene ambiguous. Deletions cut 5 bases from V and 0 bases from J, with 12 bases between. CDR3 length equals 15 residues. Germline V gives CDR1 LNHDA, CDR2 SQIVND (reference sequence). The CDR3 reads CASSEISASTDTQYF. CDR3 nucleotides: TGTGCCAGTAGTGAGATTTCCGCTAGCACAGATACGCAGTATTTT.

V and J are TRBV6-1 and TRBJ2-7, with D uncertain. There are 15 residues in the CDR3. V lost 2 bases to trimming and J lost 7 bases, with 18 bases between them. Germline assignment: CDR1 MNHNS and CDR2 SASEGT. The CDR3 sequence is CASSEIRFVFGEQYF. The CDR3 DNA follows: TGTGCCAGCAGTGAAATACGGTTCGTCTTTGGTGAGCAGTACTTC.

Here the CDR3 reads CASSLQGAHGANVLTF. For the CDR3, the DNA is TGCGCCAGCAGTCTACAGGGGGCGCATGGGGCCAACGTCCTGACTTTC. The chain has TRBV4-1 and TRBJ2-6; 9 bases align to TRBD1. The V segment lost 6 bases and the J segment 3 bases; nucleotides outside the gene matches: 6. There are 16 residues in the CDR3. Per the germline V gene, CDR1 is MGHRA and CDR2 is YSYEKL.

This clone is a singleton in its sample. V is TRBV20-1 and J is TRBJ2-3; no definite D call. V lost 3 bases, J lost 4 bases, and 2 bases lay in between. The CDR3 contains 10 residues. CDR1 is DFQATT and CDR2 is SNEGSKA in the germline V gene (reference sequence). The CDR3 sequence: CSASSDTQYF. Written as DNA, the CDR3 is TGCAGTGCTAGCTCAGATACGCAGTATTTT.

V and J are TRBV4-3 and TRBJ1-1; no firm D call. CDR3 length equals 14 residues. Per germline, CDR1 LGHNA and CDR2 YSLEER. V lost 4 bases and J lost 11, with 20 bases in between. The DNA for the CDR3 is TGCGCCAGCAGCCCTACAAGCCGCAACCGGGAGGCTTTCTTT. It specifies CASSPTSRNREAFF.

The rearrangement joins TRBV10-3 to TRBJ2-2; 9 bases line up with TRBD1. CDR1 is ENHRY, CDR2 SYGVKD, per germline. This CDR3 has 14 amino acids. Trimming at V came to 6 bases and at J to 4 bases, leaving 3 bases not matched to a gene. CDR3 region: CAIRGQGGTGELFF. As DNA, the CDR3 is TGTGCCATCAGGGGACAGGGTGGCACCGGGGAGCTGTTTTTT.

This sequence joins TRBV5-1 and TRBJ2-1, with D uncertain. Trimming pared 0 bases from V and 4 bases from J, leaving 11 bases between. Germline loops: CDR1 SGHRS, CDR2 YFSETQ. This CDR3 region has 15 residues. The CDR3 loop is CASSLAPRYYNEQFF. CDR3 DNA sequence: TGCGCCAGCAGCTTGGCGCCGAGATATTACAATGAGCAGTTCTTC.

The CDR3 sequence is CASSLGVFASGANVLTF. The CDR3 coding sequence is TGTGCCAGCAGCTTGGGTGTCTTTGCGTCTGGGGCCAACGTCCTGACTTTC. This chain uses TRBV5-5 with TRBJ2-6; no reliable D call. Trimming left V 0 bases short and J 1 base short, with 11 bases between. The CDR3 length is 17 residues. Germline assignment: CDR1 SGHKS and CDR2 YYEKEE (reference sequence).

The J gene is TRBJ1-2, the V gene TRBV19, with D possibly being TRBD1 (6 bases). V lost 3 bases to trimming and J lost 7 bases, with 9 bases between them. CDR1 LNHDA and CDR2 SQIVND come from the germline V gene (reference sequence). The CDR3 covers 12 residues. The CDR3: CASSMGASGYTF. CDR3 in DNA: TGTGCCAGTAGTATGGGGGCGAGTGGCTACACCTTC.

The rearrangement uses TRBV5-4 and TRBJ2-1; 7 bases match TRBD1. The CDR3 runs to 15 residues. V was clipped by 0 bases and J by 3 bases; unmatched bases: 3. Germline V lookup: CDR1 SGHNT, CDR2 YYREEE (reference sequence). The CDR3 DNA reads TGTGCCAGCAGCTTGGAGGCAGGGGGCTACAATGAGCAGTTCTTC. This sequence encodes CASSLEAGGYNEQFF.

The chain combines TRBV7-8 with TRBJ1-3, with 7 bases that match TRBD1. The V and J ends lost 5 bases and 4 bases, in that order; junction bases with no gene match: 8. This CDR3 comprises 15 residues. CDR1 is SGHVS and CDR2 is FQNEAQ in the germline V gene. CDR3 bases: TGTGCCAGCAGCGAAGGCGACAGGGCCGGAAACACCATATATTTT. It encodes CASSEGDRAGNTIYF. Full variable domain (outside the CDR3, taken from reference TRBV7-8 and TRBJ1-3): GAGVSQSPRYKVAKRGQDVALRCDPISGHVSLFWYQQALGQGPEFLTYFQNEAQLDKSGLPSDRFFAERPEGSVSTLKIQRTQQEDSAVYLCASSEGDRAGNTIYFGEGSWLTVV.

This clone appeared a few times. The V call is TRBV4-1, the J call TRBJ2-7, with 10 bases identical to TRBD1. The CDR3 sequence is 14 residues long. In germline, CDR1 is MGHRA, CDR2 YSYEKL. V gave up 3 bases and J gave up 3 bases; unmatched junction bases: 2. In DNA form, the CDR3 reads TGCGCCAGCAGCCACAGGACAGGGGGCTACGAGCAGTACTTC. Translating it yields CASSHRTGGYEQYF.

CDR3 nucleotide sequence: TGTGCCAGTCTTTGGACAGGGGCCCTTAATGAAAAACTGTTTTTT. Protein product: CASLWTGALNEKLFF. This chain links TRBV2 with TRBJ1-4, with 9 bases that match TRBD1. This CDR3 is 15 amino acids long. V lost 9 bases to trimming and J lost 4 bases; unmatched junction nucleotides: 9. Germline assignment: CDR1 SNHLY and CDR2 FYNNEI.

This chain connects TRBV29-1 to TRBJ1-2; D is undetermined. V dropped 6 bases and J dropped 11 bases, with 19 bases sitting between them. The germline CDR1 and CDR2 sequences are SQVTM and ANQGSEA. CDR3 length: 12 residues. This CDR3 is CSVRNSLRLYTF. The CDR3 DNA is TGCAGCGTGCGAAATAGTCTGAGGTTGTACACCTTC. The full variable domain, its missing parts supplied by reference TRBV29-1 and TRBJ1-2, is SAVISQKPSRDICQRGTSLTIQCQVDSQVTMMFWYRQQPGQSLTLIATANQGSEATYESGFVIDKFPISRPNLTFSTLTVSNMSPEDSSIYLCSVRNSLRLYTFGSGTRLTVV.

The sample holds one count of this clone. The chain carries TRBV6-5 and TRBJ2-1; TRBD2 agrees at 11 bases. Germline assignment: CDR1 MNHEY and CDR2 SVGAGI. Losses at the gene ends were 6 bases for V and 7 bases for J; bases not matched to a gene: 8. The CDR3 loop spans 15 amino acids. CDR3 in DNA: TGTGCCAGCAGGTACCAACTAGCGGGGGTTAATGAGCAGTTCTTC. It is translated as CASRYQLAGVNEQFF.

This clone showed up just once. This chain uses TRBV27 with TRBJ2-5; 10 nucleotides align to TRBD1. Germline assignment: CDR1 MNHEY and CDR2 SMNVEV (reference sequence). This CDR3 contains 15 residues. V lost 5 bases, J lost 1 base, and 4 bases stayed unmatched. The CDR3 DNA reads TGTGCCAGCAGTCTCTGGACAGGGGGCCAAGAGACCCAGTACTTC. Translated: CASSLWTGGQETQYF.